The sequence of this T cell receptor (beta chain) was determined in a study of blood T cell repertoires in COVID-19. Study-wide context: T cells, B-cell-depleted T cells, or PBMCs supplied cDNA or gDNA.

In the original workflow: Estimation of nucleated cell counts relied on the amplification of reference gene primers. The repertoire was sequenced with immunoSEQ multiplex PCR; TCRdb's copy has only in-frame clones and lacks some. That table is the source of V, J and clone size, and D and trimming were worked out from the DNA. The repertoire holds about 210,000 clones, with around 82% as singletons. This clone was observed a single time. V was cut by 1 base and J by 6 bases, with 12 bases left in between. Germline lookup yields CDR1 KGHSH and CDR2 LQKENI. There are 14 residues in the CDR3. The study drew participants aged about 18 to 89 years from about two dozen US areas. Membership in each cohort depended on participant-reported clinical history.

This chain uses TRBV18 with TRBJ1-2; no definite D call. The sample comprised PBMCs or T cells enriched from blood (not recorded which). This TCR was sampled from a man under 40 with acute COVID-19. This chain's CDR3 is CASSPRRDPDGYTF. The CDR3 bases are TGTGCCAGCTCACCACGGAGGGATCCTGATGGCTACACCTTC.